Sequencing of this T cell receptor (beta chain) was carried out in a study of T cells in Graves' hyperthyroidism and ophthalmopathy. RNA transcripts yielded amplified TCR beta CDR3 regions. Using the HTBI primer set, a first-round RT-PCR was run on the TCR CDR3. TCRdb processed the multiplex PCR reads anew with MiXCR; each CDR3 protein has one entry. The sample includes a few hundred thousand distinct CDR3 sequences, less than 15% of them seen just once. Patients aged 18 to 65 had newly diagnosed hyperthyroidism lasting under 2 months. Every diagnosis used clinical symptoms, serum thyroxine and TRAb, thyroid ultrasound and orbital computed tomography. V was cut by 2 bases and J by 0 bases, with 9 bases left in between. Germline loops: CDR1 SGHTA, CDR2 FQGTGA. This CDR3 is 15 amino acids long. Study results and caveats: Most clonotypes expanded in thyroid above 0.001 were likewise present in blood. Ophthalmopathy and stable hyperthyroidism were told apart by a 13 V-J model.

This clonotype was picked up many times. No antigen is known for it. Material for sequencing was blood. This sequence originates from a woman younger than 30 with Graves' hyperthyroidism. The chain carries TRBV7-3 and TRBJ2-3; perhaps TRBD2 as D (6 bases). The CDR3 region has the DNA TGTGCCAGCAGCTTAGTCGGGGGAAGCACAGATACGCAGTATTTT. Its protein is CASSLVGGSTDTQYF.